This T cell receptor beta chain originates from a study of cytotoxic CD8 clonotypes in ibrutinib-treated CLL. In the study overall: Within the patient group, eleven to twelve were relapsed/refractory and approximately 14 treatment-naive, and about 18 were IGHV unmutated. Among responders, roughly 25 were partial and 2 complete; after median about 70 months, 14 stayed remitted and approximately 12 progressed.

The germline gives CDR1 MNHEY, CDR2 SVGAGI. The CDR3 has 14 amino acids. Trimming pared 4 bases from V and 8 bases from J, leaving 14 bases between. Study-level findings and limits: T-cell clonality at baseline went above that of age-matched healthy donors and rose and fell with circulating CD8+ T-cell counts.

On this clone itself: Its matching antigen is unknown.

This table comes from immunoSEQ multiplex PCR, and its TCRdb copy is limited to in-frame clones, with some not included. The data hold approximately 130,000 clones, with about 85% observed a single time. The receptor's source is a human donor with chronic lymphocytic leukemia. This chain joins TRBV6-5 and TRBJ2-2; the D gene could be TRBD1 or TRBD2 (5 bases each). Sequences were derived from PBMCs, sampled after 24 months of ibrutinib treatment. The CDR3 spells CASSWGTPGGELFF. The CDR3 DNA follows: TGTGCCAGCAGTTGGGGGACCCCGGGGGGGGAGCTGTTTTTT.